The 15 T cell receptor beta chains below come from one sample, sequenced in a study of T-cell reconstitution after alpha-beta-depleted transplantation in children. This sample's TCRbeta library carried unique molecular identifier barcodes. TCRdb reanalysed the PCR reads using MiXCR and keeps one entry per CDR3 protein. The profile covers some 280,000 distinct CDR3 sequences, with approximately 9.6% appearing a single time and roughly a tenth taken by the ten largest. The specimen was PBMCs from the stem cell graft donor, collected from the stem cell graft. The receptors stem from a human donor who donated a stem cell graft to a child with SCID.

This clonotype was counted at least ten times. The genes are TRBV12-3 or TRBV12-4 and TRBJ2-7; 8 positions match TRBD2. With V trimmed by 7 bases and J by 5 bases, 7 bases remained unmatched. The CDR3 has 13 amino acids. The CDR3 reads CASTRGGSDEQYF. As DNA, the CDR3 is TGTGCCAGCACTCGGGGGGGGTCCGACGAGCAGTACTTC.

At least ten counts were recorded for this clonotype. V gene TRBV27 combines with J gene TRBJ2-7, with 9 nucleotides matching TRBD1. Germline assignment: CDR1 MNHEY and CDR2 SMNVEV (reference sequence). This CDR3 spans 14 amino acids. Trimming cost V 4 bases and J 3 bases; bases outside gene matches: 4. The CDR3 region has the DNA TGTGCCAGCAGTTCTGGGACAGGGCACTACGAGCAGTACTTC. This codes for CASSSGTGHYEQYF.

This clonotype has more than one count but fewer than ten. The chain uses TRBV4-1 and TRBJ2-7; a weak D match, TRBD2 (6 bases). The V end lost 4 bases, the J end lost 6 bases, and 10 bases lay between the germline ends. This CDR3 region has 12 residues. Germline V gene data show CDR1 as MGHRA and CDR2 as YSYEKL. The CDR3 loop reads CASSRDLVEQYF. In DNA form, the CDR3 reads TGCGCCAGCAGCCGGGACTTGGTCGAGCAGTACTTC.

This clonotype came up many times. V and J are TRBV9 and TRBJ2-7; unclear D gene. The V gene lost 3 bases and the J gene lost 3 bases, with 13 bases spanning the gap. The V gene's germline CDR1 is SGDLS and CDR2 YYNGEE. The CDR3 has 14 amino acids. This CDR3 is CASSGRPPNYEQYF. The CDR3, as DNA: TGTGCCAGCAGCGGCAGACCACCGAACTACGAGCAGTACTTC.

In this sample, this clonotype turned up a few times. The chain combines TRBV7-9 with TRBJ2-5; possible D gene TRBD1, 5 bases. V lost 2 bases, J lost 3 bases, and 10 bases lay in between. This CDR3 is 14 amino acids long. Germline assignment: CDR1 SEHNR and CDR2 FQNEAQ (reference sequence). The CDR3 reads CASSLSPGKETQYF. Written as DNA, the CDR3 is TGTGCCAGCAGCTTAAGCCCAGGGAAAGAGACCCAGTACTTC.

This clonotype was counted between two and nine times. The J gene is TRBJ1-1, the V gene TRBV18; D gene uncertain. Germline V gene sequence: CDR1 KGHSH, CDR2 LQKENI. V was shortened by 1 base and J by 3 bases, with 9 bases between the two germline ends. CDR3 size: 14 residues. CDR3 residues: CASSPRDLDTEAFF. Written as DNA, the CDR3 is TGTGCCAGCTCACCACGCGACCTAGACACTGAAGCTTTCTTT. The full variable domain, completed using reference TRBV18 and TRBJ1-1, is NAGVMQNPRHLVRRRGQEARLRCSPMKGHSHVYWYRQLPEEGLKFMVYLQKENIIDESGMPKERFSAEFPKEGPSILRIQQVVRGDSAAYFCASSPRDLDTEAFFGQGTRLTVV.

This rearrangement joins TRBV9 to TRBJ1-4; the D gene is possibly TRBD1 (5 bases). Trimming stripped 0 bases from V and 8 bases from J, with 8 bases between. Germline assignment: CDR1 SGDLS and CDR2 YYNGEE. The CDR3 totals 13 residues. DNA for the CDR3: TGTGCCAGCAGCGTAGGGGGCAGCGAAAAACTGTTTTTT. This gives the protein CASSVGGSEKLFF.

This clonotype was seen a handful of times. The chain uses TRBV20-1 and TRBJ1-1; D unclear. V lost 4 bases and J lost 5, with 5 bases in between. CDR1 is DFQATT and CDR2 is SNEGSKA in the germline V gene (reference sequence). The CDR3 runs 10 residues. DNA for the CDR3: TGCAGTGCTACGGGAACTGAAGCTTTCTTT. It is translated as CSATGTEAFF.

The chain employs TRBV2 and TRBJ1-6; 7 bases are shared with TRBD1. Germline V gives CDR1 SNHLY, CDR2 FYNNEI. J was trimmed by 7 bases and V by 10 bases; bases with no gene match: 7. CDR3 length: 13 amino acids. The CDR3 reads CAICTGVNSPLHF. CDR3 DNA sequence: TGTGCCATCTGCACAGGGGTAAATTCACCCCTCCACTTT.

In its sample, this clonotype was seen a few times. The J gene is TRBJ1-2, the V gene TRBV10-2; TRBD1 matches at 7 bases. Per the germline V gene, CDR1 is WSHSY and CDR2 is SAAADI. Trimming at V came to 4 bases and at J to 6 bases, leaving 5 bases not matched to a gene. CDR3 size: 13 residues. CDR3 nucleotides: TGCGCCAGCAGTGGGACAGGAGTGAATGGCTACACCTTC. It translates to CASSGTGVNGYTF.

This clonotype has a count of ten or more. This chain uses TRBV12-3 or TRBV12-4 with TRBJ2-7; possibly TRBD1 for D (6 bases). With 6 bases removed from V and 2 bases from J, the gap between germline ends came to 11 bases. The CDR3 has 13 amino acids. CDR3 DNA sequence: TGTGCCAGCAGCCTTGGACAGACCTACGAGCAGTACTTC. This gives the protein CASSLGQTYEQYF.

This clonotype has only a few counts. The gene calls are TRBV7-6 and TRBJ1-5, with a weak D call TRBD1 (6 bases). Germline V gene lookup returns CDR1 SGHVS and CDR2 FNYEAQ. The CDR3 loop spans 15 amino acids. Trimming stripped 7 bases from V and 3 bases from J, with 16 bases between. The CDR3, as DNA: TGTGCCAGCACCAAGTCAGGGGCCCCCAATCAGCCCCAGCATTTT. It translates to CASTKSGAPNQPQHF.

Ten or more counts support this clonotype. The chain links TRBV29-1 to TRBJ2-3; the D gene is possibly TRBD2 (6 bases). The CDR3 runs to 16 residues. V was clipped by 3 bases and J by 2 bases, with 18 bases between them. In germline, CDR1 is SQVTM, CDR2 ANQGSEA. In DNA form, the CDR3 reads TGCAGCGTTGATGGGACTCGCAGGCCTTTCACAGATACGCAGTATTTT. Amino acids: CSVDGTRRPFTDTQYF.

This clonotype was picked up many times. The chain couples TRBV12-3 or TRBV12-4 to TRBJ1-1; D is unclear. This CDR3 spans 15 amino acids. V lost 5 bases and J lost 3, with 16 bases in between. The CDR3 coding sequence is TGTGCCAGCAGTCCGAGCCGTAACATTGACACTGAAGCTTTCTTT. Amino acid sequence: CASSPSRNIDTEAFF.

The V gene is TRBV27, the J gene TRBJ2-3; D perhaps matches TRBD2 (5 bases). Germline V gene lookup returns CDR1 MNHEY and CDR2 SMNVEV (reference sequence). The CDR3 sequence is 16 residues long. Trimming cost V 6 bases and J 5 bases, with 21 bases left between them. The CDR3 sequence is CASSYGRLEVRDTQYF. The CDR3 DNA reads as TGTGCCAGCAGCTATGGGAGACTGGAGGTTAGAGATACGCAGTATTTT.